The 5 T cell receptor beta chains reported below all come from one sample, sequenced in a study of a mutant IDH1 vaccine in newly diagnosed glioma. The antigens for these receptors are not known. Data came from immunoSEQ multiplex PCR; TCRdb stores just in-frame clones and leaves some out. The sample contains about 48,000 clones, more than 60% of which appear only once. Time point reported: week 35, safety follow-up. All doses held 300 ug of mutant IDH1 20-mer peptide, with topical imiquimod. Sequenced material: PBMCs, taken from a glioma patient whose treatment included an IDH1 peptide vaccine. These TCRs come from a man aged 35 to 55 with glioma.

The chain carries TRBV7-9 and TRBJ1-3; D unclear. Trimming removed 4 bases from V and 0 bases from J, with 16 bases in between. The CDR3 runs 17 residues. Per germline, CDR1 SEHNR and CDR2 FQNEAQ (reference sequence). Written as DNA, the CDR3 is TGTGCCAGCAGCTCCCCTAGGCCCCTCGACTCTGGAAACACCATATATTTT. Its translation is CASSSPRPLDSGNTIYF.

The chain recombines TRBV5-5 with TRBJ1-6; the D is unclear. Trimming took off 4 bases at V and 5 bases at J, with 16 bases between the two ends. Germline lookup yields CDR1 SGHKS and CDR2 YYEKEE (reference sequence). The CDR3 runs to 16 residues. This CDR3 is CASSLGPDLNNSPLHF. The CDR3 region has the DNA TGTGCCAGCAGCCTCGGGCCGGATCTCAATAATTCACCCCTCCACTTT.

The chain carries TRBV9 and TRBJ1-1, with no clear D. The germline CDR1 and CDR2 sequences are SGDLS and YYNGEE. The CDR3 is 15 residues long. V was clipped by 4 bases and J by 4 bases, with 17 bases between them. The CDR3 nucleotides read TGTGCCAGCAGCCCTTCCGGCGGCACGGGCACTGAAGCTTTCTTT. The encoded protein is CASSPSGGTGTEAFF.

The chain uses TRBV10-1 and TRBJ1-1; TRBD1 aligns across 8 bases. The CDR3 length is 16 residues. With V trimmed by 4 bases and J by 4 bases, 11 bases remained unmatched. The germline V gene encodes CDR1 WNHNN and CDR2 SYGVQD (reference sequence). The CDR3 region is CASSVSRNTGGTEAFF. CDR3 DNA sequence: TGCGCCAGCAGTGTATCCCGTAATACAGGGGGCACTGAAGCTTTCTTT.

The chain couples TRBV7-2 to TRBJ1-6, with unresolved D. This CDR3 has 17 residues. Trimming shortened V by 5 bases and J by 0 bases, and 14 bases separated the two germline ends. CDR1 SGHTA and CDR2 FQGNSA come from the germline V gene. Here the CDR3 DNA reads TGTGCCAGCAGCGCCCCCCCCCGAGGCTCCTATAATTCACCCCTCCACTTT. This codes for CASSAPPRGSYNSPLHF.